This T cell receptor beta chain originates from a study of cytomegalovirus exposure and HLA in healthy donors. Study-level information: Earlier results showed approximately 110 million unique TCR beta sequences derived from 150 million to 200 million T cells. Broader study findings: TCR beta sequences reportedly predicted the HLA-A and HLA-B alleles of most subjects accurately. In a later analysis, DRB1 alleles had the most associated TCRs; HLA-C alleles the fewest.

CDR3 length: 15 amino acids. The V end was cut by 5 bases, the J end by 3 bases, with 16 bases between. Germline V CDR1 and CDR2: SGHTA, FQGTGA. PCR was performed using 60 Vbeta and 13 Jbeta primers. Only in-frame clones appear in the TCRdb table, and some are missing; sequencing was by immunoSEQ multiplex PCR. The sample lists about 130,000 clones, around 70% occurring once. Points on this clone: Its matching antigen is unknown.

This TCR was recovered from a man in his forties in good health and CMV-seropositive. The V call is TRBV7-3, the J call TRBJ2-5; D perhaps matches TRBD2 (6 bases). Material: PBMCs. The CDR3 DNA sequence: TGTGCCAGCAGCCCGCGTGGTGGGACTGAAGAGACCCAGTACTTC. Protein: CASSPRGGTEETQYF. Combining the CDR3 with reference TRBV7-3 and TRBJ2-5 gives the whole variable domain GAGVSQTPSNKVTEKGKYVELRCDPISGHTALYWYRQSLGQGPEFLIYFQGTGAADDSGLPNDRFFAVRPEGSVSTLKIQRTERGDSAVYLCASSPRGGTEETQYFGPGTRLLVL.